These T cell receptor beta chains were read from a single sample in a study of beta chain features in type 1 diabetes. TCRdb's copy holds only in-frame clones and misses some; the assay was immunoSEQ multiplex PCR. The sample includes some 150,000 clones, over 8% of them seen just once. The sequenced material came from central memory CD4+ T cells from blood. These receptors were collected from a woman in her forties in good health. CDR3s include the opening cysteine and the closing phenylalanine or tryptophan. The D gene is left open where the match is weak. Not all rows give a size; the values are once, few, many and, for expanded clones, a class.

v_gene,abundance,d_gene,j_gene,CDR3nt,CDR3aa
TRBV6-1,NA,NA,TRBJ2-7,TGTGCCAGCAGTACAGCTCCGGGACACCCCTACGAGCAGTACTTC,CASSTAPGHPYEQYF
TRBV10-3,many,NA,TRBJ1-1,TGTGCCATCAGGGGAGGCGGCACTGAAGCTTTCTTT,CAIRGGGTEAFF
TRBV5-1,few,TRBD1,TRBJ2-5,TGCGCCAGCAGCAAAGGACAGGGCCAAGAGACCCAGTACTTC,CASSKGQGQETQYF
TRBV19,NA,NA,TRBJ2-5,TGTGCCAGTAGTATCGGTCAGGGAATAGAAGAGACCCAGTACTTC,CASSIGQGIEETQYF
TRBV18,few,NA,TRBJ2-7,TGTGCCAGCTCACCTCCCGCGGACTCCTACGAGCAGTACTTC,CASSPPADSYEQYF
TRBV7-2,few,TRBD1,TRBJ1-1,TGTGCCAGCAGCCGTTGGACAGGGAACACTGAAGCTTTCTTT,CASSRWTGNTEAFF
TRBV5-6,NA,TRBD1,TRBJ1-6,TGTGCCAGCAGCTTAAACCCGGACAGGGTGAATTCACCCCTCCACTTT,CASSLNPDRVNSPLHF
TRBV5-6,NA,TRBD1,TRBJ1-2,TGTGCCAGCAGCTTGGGGACAGGGACCTATGGCTACACCTTC,CASSLGTGTYGYTF
TRBV27,few,NA,TRBJ1-1,TGTGCCAGCAGTTCCCTGGGGAGGGGTGGCACTGAAGCTTTCTTT,CASSSLGRGGTEAFF
TRBV11-2,few,NA,TRBJ2-1,TGTGCCAGCAGCTTAGCGGGTGACAGACTTTACAATGAGCAGTTCTTC,CASSLAGDRLYNEQFF
TRBV2,few,NA,TRBJ1-2,TGTGCCAGCAGCGCCCAACCAGGCTATGGCTACACCTTC,CASSAQPGYGYTF
TRBV7-9,many,NA,TRBJ1-1,TGTGCCAGCAGCTTCGCAGTGAACACTGAAGCTTTCTTT,CASSFAVNTEAFF
TRBV11-3,few,NA,TRBJ2-2,TGTGCCAGCAGCTTAGTGCCGGGGTCGAACACCGGGGAGCTGTTTTTT,CASSLVPGSNTGELFF
TRBV19,few,NA,TRBJ1-1,TGTGCCAGCCGGACAGAGTCGAACACTGAAGCTTTCTTT,CASRTESNTEAFF
TRBV14,NA,TRBD2,TRBJ2-1,TGTGCCAGCAGCCAAGTGCGGGGGTATGAGCAGTTCTTC,CASSQVRGYEQFF
TRBV5-8,NA,TRBD1,TRBJ1-1,TGTGCCAGCAGCTCCCGAAGACAGGGGATGAACACTGAAGCTTTCTTT,CASSSRRQGMNTEAFF
TRBV9,NA,NA,TRBJ1-1,TGTGCCAGCAGCGTAGAGAGGAACACTGAAGCTTTCTTT,CASSVERNTEAFF
TRBV7-6,NA,TRBD2,TRBJ2-3,TGTGCCAGCACCCCACTACTGGGACTAGCGGGGGGGCCAAATACGCAGTATTTT,CASTPLLGLAGGPNTQYF
TRBV2,NA,NA,TRBJ2-7,TGTGCCAGCAGCGGCCGGGTAACCGAGCAGTACTTC,CASSGRVTEQYF
TRBV7-7,many,TRBD2,TRBJ2-3,TGTGCTAGCAGCTTGGGACTAGCTAGCACAGATACGCAGTATTTT,CASSLGLASTDTQYF
TRBV12-5,NA,NA,TRBJ2-5,TGTGCTAGTGGTCCATACATGGAGGAGACCCAGTACTTC,CASGPYMEETQYF
TRBV19,few,NA,TRBJ1-5,TGTGCCAGTATAAAGGGGGTAAATCAGCCCCAGCATTTT,CASIKGVNQPQHF
TRBV6-5,NA,TRBD1,TRBJ1-2,TGTGCCAGCAGTTACTCTCAGGGGGCTAACTATGGCTACACCTTC,CASSYSQGANYGYTF
TRBV11-2,few,NA,TRBJ1-1,TGTGCCAGCAGCTTAGAAAACATGAACACTGAAGCTTTCTTT,CASSLENMNTEAFF
TRBV7-9,NA,NA,TRBJ2-3,TGTGCCAGCAGCTTAGCGAACGGAGATACGCAGTATTTT,CASSLANGDTQYF
TRBV28,many,NA,TRBJ2-3,TGTGCCGGATCTGGGGGGTGGACAGATACGCAGTATTTT,CAGSGGWTDTQYF
TRBV18,NA,TRBD1,TRBJ1-6,TGTGCCAGCTCAACAGGGGAGGCAAGGAATTCACCCCTCCACTTT,CASSTGEARNSPLHF
TRBV5-1,NA,TRBD1,TRBJ1-4,TGCGCCAGCAGCTTCGGGGCGACAGGGGATTTTAATGAAAAACTGTTTTTT,CASSFGATGDFNEKLFF
TRBV7-2,NA,NA,TRBJ2-7,TGTGCCAGCAGCTTATCGGTATACGAGCAGTACTTC,CASSLSVYEQYF
TRBV5-1,NA,TRBD1,TRBJ2-7,TGCGCCAGCAGGGGACAGGGTCGTTACGAGCAGTACTTC,CASRGQGRYEQYF
TRBV7-6,NA,NA,TRBJ2-7,TGTGCCAGCAGCCCAGGGACAAGCCCCGAGCAGTACTTC,CASSPGTSPEQYF